These T cell receptor beta chains were read from a single sample in a study of T cell responses to AZD1222 COVID-19 vaccine. Only in-frame clones appear in the TCRdb table, and some are missing; sequencing was by immunoSEQ multiplex PCR. The sample shows 130,000 or so clones, 91% of them seen only once. Source: peripheral blood, taken 28 days after the second dose of the MenACWY control vaccine. Source of these receptors: an adult who received the MenACWY meningococcal vaccine as a control. Both conserved end residues are part of each CDR3. A D gene is named only where the DNA matches it firmly. Clone size is not always given. Where it is, it says once, few, many or a class for expanded clones.

.	TRBV9	.	TRBJ1-1	CASSVADSVSEAFF	TGTGCCAGCAGCGTAGCCGACAGTGTAAGTGAAGCTTTCTTT
.	TRBV5-4	.	TRBJ2-5	CASSIGNGETQYF	TGTGCCAGCAGCATTGGGAACGGGGAGACCCAGTACTTC
.	TRBV5-5	.	TRBJ2-7	CASSLLRGYEQYF	TGTGCCAGCAGCTTGCTCAGGGGATACGAGCAGTACTTC
.	TRBV11-1	.	TRBJ2-2	CAVPRAGTGTGELFF	TGTGCCGTCCCACGGGCGGGGACGGGCACCGGGGAGCTGTTTTTT
.	TRBV24-1	.	TRBJ2-2	CATSDFGRTGELFF	TGTGCCACCAGTGATTTCGGCAGAACCGGGGAGCTGTTTTTT
few	TRBV27	.	TRBJ1-1	CASSVVSGTEAFF	TGTGCCAGCAGTGTTGTTTCGGGCACTGAAGCTTTCTTT
.	TRBV7-8	TRBD1	TRBJ1-1	CASSLKQGGTEAFF	TGTGCCAGCAGCTTAAAACAGGGGGGCACTGAAGCTTTCTTT
.	TRBV29-1	.	TRBJ2-7	CSVESFGSYEQYF	TGCAGCGTTGAATCCTTTGGTTCCTACGAGCAGTACTTC
.	TRBV28	TRBD1	TRBJ2-7	CASRTGTGAYEQYF	TGTGCCAGCAGAACCGGGACAGGGGCCTACGAGCAGTACTTC
once	TRBV15	.	TRBJ2-1	CATSRVRGRDAYNEQFF	TGTGCCACCAGCAGAGTTAGGGGCAGGGATGCCTACAATGAGCAGTTCTTC
.	TRBV5-1	.	TRBJ2-7	CASSLGHRESYEQYF	TGCGCCAGCAGCCTGGGTCACAGGGAGTCCTACGAGCAGTACTTC
.	TRBV11-2	.	TRBJ1-1	CASSLDWKGREAFF	TGTGCCAGCAGCTTAGATTGGAAAGGACGGGAAGCTTTCTTT
.	TRBV18	TRBD2	TRBJ2-1	CASRGAGGYNEQFF	TGTGCCAGCCGCGGGGCGGGAGGGTACAATGAGCAGTTCTTC
few	TRBV28	.	TRBJ2-7	CASSLGGSAYEQYF	TGTGCCAGCAGTTTAGGAGGTTCGGCCTACGAGCAGTACTTC
.	TRBV2	.	TRBJ1-1	CASSVLATPLGYEAFF	TGTGCCAGCAGTGTTTTGGCTACCCCCCTGGGATATGAAGCTTTCTTT
once	TRBV14	.	TRBJ2-3	CASSQGLPTDTQYF	TGTGCCAGCAGCCAAGGGCTACCCACAGATACGCAGTATTTT
.	TRBV11-2	TRBD1	TRBJ2-1	CASSLQRTGYNEQFF	TGTGCCAGCAGCTTGCAGAGGACAGGGTACAATGAGCAGTTCTTC
.	TRBV19	TRBD1	TRBJ1-1	CASSPWDRVNTEAFF	TGTGCCAGTAGTCCCTGGGACAGGGTGAACACTGAAGCTTTCTTT
.	TRBV5-8	.	TRBJ2-5	CASSLVVETQYF	TGTGCCAGCAGCTTGGTTGTGGAGACCCAGTACTTC
.	TRBV19	.	TRBJ1-5	CASSIRGINSNQPQHF	TGTGCCAGTAGTATTCGGGGCATTAATAGCAATCAGCCCCAGCATTTT
.	TRBV7-7	.	TRBJ2-3	CASSLEFGSTDTQYF	TGTGCCAGCAGCTTAGAATTTGGGAGCACAGATACGCAGTATTTT
.	TRBV12-3/TRBV12-4	.	TRBJ1-5	CASSGQPNQPQHF	TGTGCCAGCAGTGGACAGCCAAATCAGCCCCAGCATTTT
.	TRBV7-3	.	TRBJ2-4	CASSLAPKNIQYF	TGTGCCAGCAGCCTAGCACCCAAAAACATTCAGTACTTC
.	TRBV28	.	TRBJ1-4	CASKRNEKLFF	TGTGCCAGCAAGAGGAATGAAAAACTGTTTTTT
.	TRBV3-1/TRBV3-2	TRBD2	TRBJ2-1	CASGLAGVRWDNEQFF	TGTGCCAGCGGACTAGCGGGAGTTCGTTGGGACAATGAGCAGTTCTTC
.	TRBV5-5	.	TRBJ1-2	CASSPDGDYGYTF	TGTGCCAGCAGCCCGGACGGGGACTATGGCTACACCTTC
.	TRBV19	.	TRBJ1-5	CASTPRGRLNQPQHF	TGTGCCAGTACCCCCCGCGGGCGGCTTAATCAGCCCCAGCATTTT
.	TRBV5-4	TRBD1	TRBJ2-7	CASSSPGTGSYEQYF	TGTGCCAGCAGCTCCCCCGGGACAGGTTCCTACGAGCAGTACTTC
.	TRBV5-1	TRBD1	TRBJ2-7	CASREQGTTYEQYF	TGCGCCAGCAGAGAACAGGGGACCACCTACGAGCAGTACTTC
.	TRBV5-1	TRBD1	TRBJ2-5	CASSSGQEETQYF	TGCGCCAGCAGCTCTGGACAGGAAGAGACCCAGTACTTC
.	TRBV7-2	TRBD1	TRBJ1-5	CASSTRQGGLDQPQHF	TGTGCCAGCAGCACAAGACAGGGAGGTTTGGATCAGCCCCAGCATTTT
.	TRBV29-1	.	TRBJ1-2	CSAQRPGANYGYTF	TGCAGCGCTCAAAGACCGGGAGCTAACTATGGCTACACCTTC
.	TRBV30	TRBD1	TRBJ1-6	CAWPAWDSFGCSPLHF	TGTGCCTGGCCCGCTTGGGACAGCTTCGGGTGCTCACCCCTCCACTTT
.	TRBV12-3/TRBV12-4	.	TRBJ1-2	CASTPILGGGYTF	TGTGCCAGCACCCCCATACTTGGGGGTGGCTACACCTTC
.	TRBV3-1/TRBV3-2	TRBD1	TRBJ2-5	CASSQVPGQAHTQYF	TGTGCCAGCAGCCAAGTTCCGGGACAGGCGCACACCCAGTACTTC
.	TRBV5-1	.	TRBJ2-3	CASSPGQPMSDTQYF	TGCGCCAGCAGCCCCGGACAGCCGATGTCCGATACGCAGTATTTT
.	TRBV12-3/TRBV12-4	.	TRBJ2-4	CASSLLGGNIQYF	TGTGCCAGCAGTTTATTGGGGGGAAACATTCAGTACTTC
.	TRBV19	.	TRBJ1-1	CASSIVRTDRRSEAFF	TGTGCCAGTAGTATAGTGAGGACAGACCGAAGGAGTGAAGCTTTCTTT
.	TRBV3-1/TRBV3-2	.	TRBJ2-6	CASSPSWAGISGANVLTF	TGTGCCAGCAGCCCAAGTTGGGCAGGAATCTCTGGGGCCAACGTCCTGACTTTC
.	TRBV6-5	TRBD1	TRBJ1-1	CASSYSGTGANEAFF	TGTGCCAGCAGTTACTCGGGGACAGGGGCTAATGAAGCTTTCTTT
.	TRBV20-1	TRBD1	TRBJ1-5	CSAVDRGPQHF	TGCAGTGCCGTAGACAGGGGGCCCCAGCATTTT
once	TRBV7-9	.	TRBJ2-1	CASSAGRQNEQFF	TGTGCCAGCAGCGCTGGCAGGCAAAATGAGCAGTTCTTC
once	TRBV10-3	.	TRBJ2-1	CAISDPKRATYNEQFF	TGTGCCATCAGTGATCCCAAGCGGGCCACCTACAATGAGCAGTTCTTC
.	TRBV5-1	TRBD1	TRBJ1-1	CASSPGQENTEAFF	TGCGCCAGCAGCCCGGGACAGGAGAACACTGAAGCTTTCTTT
.	TRBV7-2	TRBD2	TRBJ2-7	CASSPLGLAGVEQYF	TGTGCCAGCAGCCCCCTGGGACTAGCGGGGGTCGAGCAGTACTTC
.	TRBV28	TRBD1	TRBJ2-3	CASSPRGLGTDTQYF	TGTGCCAGCAGTCCCAGGGGGCTCGGGACAGATACGCAGTATTTT
.	TRBV19	.	TRBJ1-2	CASKREKGNTRNYGYTF	TGTGCCAGTAAACGTGAGAAGGGAAACACGCGAAACTATGGCTACACCTTC
.	TRBV7-3	.	TRBJ1-1	CASSLTGRTEAFF	TGTGCCAGCAGCTTAACGGGAAGGACTGAAGCTTTCTTT
.	TRBV7-8	.	TRBJ1-5	CASSLVAGHQPQHF	TGTGCCAGCAGCTTAGTGGCAGGGCATCAGCCCCAGCATTTT
once	TRBV7-2	.	TRBJ2-7	CASSLAHYEQYF	TGTGCCAGCAGCTTAGCTCACTACGAGCAGTACTTC
.	TRBV3-1/TRBV3-2	.	TRBJ2-2	CASSRDQGGELFF	TGTGCCAGCAGCCGAGACCAGGGAGGGGAGCTGTTTTTT
once	TRBV5-5	.	TRBJ2-1	CASSGRDWPLGEQFF	TGTGCCAGCAGCGGCCGGGACTGGCCATTGGGTGAGCAGTTCTTC
.	TRBV30	.	TRBJ1-1	CAWNPNPSAEAFF	TGTGCCTGGAACCCCAATCCGAGCGCTGAAGCTTTCTTT
.	TRBV3-1/TRBV3-2	.	TRBJ1-5	CASSQVLGTVYSNQPQHF	TGTGCCAGCAGCCAAGTGCTGGGCACGGTTTATAGCAATCAGCCCCAGCATTTT